This T cell receptor (beta chain) was captured by sequencing in a study of blood T cells in healthy people across ages. A J-beta primer mix and a sample-barcoded 5' primer were used in a second PCR of about 7 to 12 cycles. Researchers report that each sample yielded at least 3 million CDR3-containing paired-end reads. TCRdb reanalysed the 5' RACE reads using MiXCR and keeps one entry per CDR3 protein. This sample has under 750,000 distinct CDR3 sequences, with 40% to 55% found just once. On this clonotype itself: No antigen is known for it. Sequence at one end of the junction differs from germline and may be a read error.

The CDR3 sequence is 14 residues long. CDR1 and CDR2 (germline): ENHRY, SYGVKD. General study findings and limits: Correlation between TCR beta diversity and naive T cell percentage was strong.

V gene TRBV10-3 combines with J gene TRBJ2-5, with TRBD2 identical over 8 bases. The J call may be mistaken, given a closer DNA end match to TRBJ2-7. The source of this sequence is an elderly man in good health. Sequencing used blood. The chain's CDR3 is CVISASAGGHEQYF. CDR3 in DNA: TGTGTCATCAGTGCGTCGGCGGGGGGCCACGAGCAGTACTTC.